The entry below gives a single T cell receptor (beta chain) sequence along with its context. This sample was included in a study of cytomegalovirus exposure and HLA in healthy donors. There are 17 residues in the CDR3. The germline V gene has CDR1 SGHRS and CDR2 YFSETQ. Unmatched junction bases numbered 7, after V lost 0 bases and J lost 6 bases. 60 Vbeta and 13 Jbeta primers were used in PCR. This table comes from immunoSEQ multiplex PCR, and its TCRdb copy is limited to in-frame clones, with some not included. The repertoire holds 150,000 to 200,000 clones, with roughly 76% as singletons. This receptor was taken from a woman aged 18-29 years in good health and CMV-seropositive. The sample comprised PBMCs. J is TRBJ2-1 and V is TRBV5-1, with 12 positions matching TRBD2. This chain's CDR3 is CASSLVVGLAGSNEQFF. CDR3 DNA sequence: TGCGCCAGCAGCTTGGTGGTTGGACTAGCGGGGTCCAATGAGCAGTTCTTC.